This T cell receptor beta chain was found in a study of blood T cell repertoires in COVID-19. Sequenced by immunoSEQ multiplex PCR; TCRdb stores in-frame clones only, minus some. This sample carries about 190,000 clones, 90% of them seen once, and the ten largest clones take about 0.59%. Sequenced: peripheral blood. This TCR was recovered from a middle-aged man with acute or convalescent COVID-19.

CDR3 loop: CASSPLLQAGRNTIYF. The CDR3 bases are TGTGCCAGCAGCCCCCTTCTACAGGCAGGCAGAAACACCATATATTTT. This chain links TRBV9 with TRBJ1-3; maybe TRBD1 (5 bases). This CDR3 comprises 16 residues. The germline CDR1 and CDR2 sequences are SGDLS and YYNGEE. The V and J ends lost 4 bases and 5 bases respectively, with 19 bases between them.